The 5 T cell receptor beta chains presented below share a single source sample, sequenced in a study of vaccination and CD4 T cells after COVID-19. Cultured CD4+ T cell DNA underwent sequencing with the Oncomine TCR Beta short-read assay. Via MiXCR, TCRdb re-called the PCR reads, giving one row per CDR3 protein. The data hold 17,000 or so distinct CDR3 sequences, with roughly 43% observed a single time. The antigens of these receptors remain unknown. The treatment is: approximately nine-day PBMC culture with coronavirus spike peptide pools or control peptides (ViraFEST assay). Sequencing was performed on CD4+ T cells from blood, cultured in vitro, taken after SARS-CoV-2 vaccination. These receptors all come from a human donor who had recovered from COVID-19.

The V call is TRBV6-5, the J call TRBJ2-5, with TRBD1 matching over 9 bases. The V gene end was trimmed by 6 bases and the J gene end by 2 bases; junction bases not matched to a gene: 7. Per germline, CDR1 MNHEY and CDR2 SVGAGI. The CDR3 has 15 amino acids. The CDR3 DNA sequence: TGTGCCAGCAGCTACGGGACAGGGCTACAAGAGACCCAGTACTTC. Its protein is CASSYGTGLQETQYF.

The CDR3: CATSDRSGNPYNTQYF. CDR3 coding DNA: TGTGCCACCAGTGATCGAAGCGGGAACCCCTACAATACGCAGTATTTT. V is TRBV24-1 and J is TRBJ2-3; TRBD2 aligns across 7 bases. This CDR3 region has 16 residues. CDR1 is KGHDR, CDR2 SFDVKD, per germline. V dropped 3 bases and J dropped 7; count of bases not matched to a gene: 12.

This chain joins TRBV11-3 and TRBJ2-1, with TRBD2 as a possible D gene (6 bases). The V gene's germline CDR1 is SGHNT and CDR2 YENEEA. Trimming cost V 0 bases and J 4 bases, with 10 bases left between them. The length of the CDR3 is 15 residues. CDR3 region: CASSLDLARYNEQFF. CDR3 sequence (DNA): TGTGCCAGCAGCTTAGACCTAGCGAGATACAATGAGCAGTTCTTC. Full variable domain (missing parts from reference TRBV11-3 and TRBJ2-1): EAGVVQSPRYKIIEKKQPVAFWCNPISGHNTLYWYLQNLGQGPELLIRYENEEAVDDSQLPKDRFSAERLKGVDSTLKIQPAELGDSAVYLCASSLDLARYNEQFFGPGTRLTVL.

This clonotype is medium-sized in the sample. The gene calls are TRBV20-1 and TRBJ2-5, with 8 bases identical to TRBD1. Germline CDR1 DFQATT, CDR2 SNEGSKA (reference sequence). The V and J ends lost 0 bases and 4 bases, in that order; junction bases with no gene match: 10. The CDR3 totals 16 residues. DNA of the CDR3: TGCAGTGCTAGAGATCCCGGACAGGGTTTGAGAGAGACCCAGTACTTC. This gives the protein CSARDPGQGLRETQYF.

The chain employs TRBV5-1 and TRBJ2-5; TRBD2 is a possible D gene (7 bases). The V end was cut by 6 bases, the J end by 1 base, with 16 bases between. CDR3 length: 15 amino acids. Germline V lookup: CDR1 SGHRS, CDR2 YFSETQ. CDR3: CASNPGGGAQETQYF. The CDR3 region has the DNA TGCGCCAGCAACCCTGGTGGGGGGGCCCAAGAGACCCAGTACTTC. Filled out from reference TRBV5-1 and TRBJ2-5, the complete variable domain reads KAGVTQTPRYLIKTRGQQVTLSCSPISGHRSVSWYQQTPGQGLQFLFEYFSETQRNKGNFPGRFSGRQFSNSRSEMNVSTLELGDSALYLCASNPGGGAQETQYFGPGTRLLVL.